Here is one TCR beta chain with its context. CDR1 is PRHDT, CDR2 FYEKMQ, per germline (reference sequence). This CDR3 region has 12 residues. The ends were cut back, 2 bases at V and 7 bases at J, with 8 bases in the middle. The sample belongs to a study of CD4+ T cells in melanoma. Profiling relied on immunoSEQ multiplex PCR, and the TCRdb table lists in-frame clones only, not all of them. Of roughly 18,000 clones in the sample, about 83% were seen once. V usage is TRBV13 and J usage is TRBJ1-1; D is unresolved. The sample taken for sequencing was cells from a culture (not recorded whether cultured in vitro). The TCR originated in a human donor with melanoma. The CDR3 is CASSLTPGEAFF. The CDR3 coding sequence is TGTGCCAGCAGCTTAACCCCAGGTGAAGCTTTCTTT.